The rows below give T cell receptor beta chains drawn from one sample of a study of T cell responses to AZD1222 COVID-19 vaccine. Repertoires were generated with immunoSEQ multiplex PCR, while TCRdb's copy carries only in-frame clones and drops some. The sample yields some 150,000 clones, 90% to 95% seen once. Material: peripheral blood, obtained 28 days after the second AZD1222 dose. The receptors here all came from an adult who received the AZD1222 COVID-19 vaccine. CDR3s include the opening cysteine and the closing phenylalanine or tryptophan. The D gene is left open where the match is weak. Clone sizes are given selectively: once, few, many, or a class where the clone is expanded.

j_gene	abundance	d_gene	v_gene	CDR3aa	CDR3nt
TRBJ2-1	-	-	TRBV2	CASPTFNEQFF	TGTGCCAGCCCGACCTTCAATGAGCAGTTCTTC
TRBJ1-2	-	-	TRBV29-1	CSVGLGGGVNYGYTF	TGCAGCGTTGGCTTGGGGGGAGGGGTCAACTATGGCTACACCTTC
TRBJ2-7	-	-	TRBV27	CASSSTTGEQYF	TGTGCCAGCAGTTCCACAACTGGGGAGCAGTACTTC
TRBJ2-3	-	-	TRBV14	CASSQVGPWGDTQYF	TGTGCCAGCAGCCAAGTTGGGCCATGGGGAGATACGCAGTATTTT
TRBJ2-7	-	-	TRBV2	CASRGKPYEQYF	TGTGCCAGCAGGGGGAAGCCCTACGAGCAGTACTTC
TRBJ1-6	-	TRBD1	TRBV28	CATRGTVLSPLHF	TGTGCCACCCGGGGGACAGTCCTTTCACCCCTCCACTTT
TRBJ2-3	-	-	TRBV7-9	CASSSGPNTQYF	TGTGCCAGCAGCTCAGGACCAAATACGCAGTATTTT
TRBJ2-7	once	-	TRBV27	CASHGLGEQYF	TGTGCCAGCCACGGACTGGGCGAGCAGTACTTC
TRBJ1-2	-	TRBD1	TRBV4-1	CASSQARTGNYGYTF	TGCGCCAGCAGCCAAGCAAGGACAGGGAACTATGGCTACACCTTC
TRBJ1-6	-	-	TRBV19	CASRKQSVPNSPLHF	TGTGCCAGTAGGAAACAAAGTGTTCCGAATTCACCCCTCCACTTT
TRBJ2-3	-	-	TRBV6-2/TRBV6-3	CASSYSTRRLQDLGDTQYF	TGTGCCAGCAGTTACTCGACCCGCCGCCTACAGGATCTTGGAGATACGCAGTATTTT
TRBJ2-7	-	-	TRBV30	CASSPGQYF	TGTGCCTCATCACCGGGGCAGTACTTC
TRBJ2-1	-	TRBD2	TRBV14	CASSQRPPAAGGSYEQFF	TGTGCCAGCAGCCAAAGGCCCCCAGCGGCGGGAGGGAGTTATGAGCAGTTCTTC
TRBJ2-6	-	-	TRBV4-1	CASSQGFRSGANVLTF	TGCGCCAGCAGCCAAGGGTTCCGCTCTGGGGCCAACGTCCTGACTTTC
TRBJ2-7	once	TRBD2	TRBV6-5	CASRSSGSSYEQYF	TGTGCCAGCAGATCTAGCGGATCATCCTACGAGCAGTACTTC
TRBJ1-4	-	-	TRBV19	CASSSDAGTTNEKLFF	TGTGCCAGTAGTTCAGATGCCGGGACTACAAATGAAAAACTGTTTTTT
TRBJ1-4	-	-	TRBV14	CASSPGTVANEKLFF	TGTGCCAGCAGCCCCGGGACCGTGGCTAATGAAAAACTGTTTTTT
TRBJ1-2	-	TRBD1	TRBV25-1	CASSDRGGQLSYGYTF	TGTGCCAGCAGTGACAGGGGGGGTCAACTATCCTATGGCTACACCTTC
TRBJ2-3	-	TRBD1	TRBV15	CATSGRFRDSGLEWDTQYF	TGTGCCACCAGCGGTAGATTCCGGGACAGCGGTTTGGAGTGGGATACGCAGTATTTT
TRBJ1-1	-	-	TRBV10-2	CASRTSENTEAFF	TGCGCCAGCAGGACATCGGAGAACACTGAAGCTTTCTTT
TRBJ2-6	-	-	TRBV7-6	CASSLAAVTIGPSGANVLTF	TGTGCCAGCAGCTTAGCCGCCGTGACCATCGGGCCGTCTGGGGCCAACGTCCTGACTTTC
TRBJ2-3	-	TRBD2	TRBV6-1	CASSEALLAGPYDTQYF	TGTGCCAGCAGTGAAGCGCTGCTAGCGGGGCCATACGATACGCAGTATTTT
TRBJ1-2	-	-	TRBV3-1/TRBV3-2	CASSQDPRTSGYTF	TGTGCCAGCAGCCAAGATCCTAGAACTAGCGGCTACACCTTC
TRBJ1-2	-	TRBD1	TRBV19	CASSGQVNYGYTF	TGTGCCAGTAGTGGACAGGTAAACTATGGCTACACCTTC
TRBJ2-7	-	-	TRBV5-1	CASSLGRILDYEQYF	TGCGCCAGCAGCCTGGGACGAATCCTAGATTACGAGCAGTACTTC
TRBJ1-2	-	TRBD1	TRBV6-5	CASSSQGADYGYTF	TGTGCCAGCAGCTCGCAGGGGGCGGACTATGGCTACACCTTC
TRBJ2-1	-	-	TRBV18	CASSPVNEQFF	TGTGCCAGCTCACCGGTCAATGAGCAGTTCTTC
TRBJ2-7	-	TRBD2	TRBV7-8	CASSSTSSTGGEQYF	TGTGCCAGCAGCTCGACTAGCTCGACGGGGGGCGAGCAGTACTTC
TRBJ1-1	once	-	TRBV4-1	CASSQDRGEVNTEAFF	TGCGCCAGCAGCCAAGATCGGGGAGAGGTGAACACTGAAGCTTTCTTT
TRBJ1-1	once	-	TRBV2	CATPKRQPSSGFF	TGTGCCACCCCAAAGAGACAGCCGTCATCGGGTTTCTTT
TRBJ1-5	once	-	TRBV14	CASSPQSNQPQHF	TGTGCCAGCAGCCCTCAGAGCAATCAGCCCCAGCATTTT
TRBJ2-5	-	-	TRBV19	CASRERHGQETQYF	TGTGCCAGTAGAGAGCGTCATGGACAAGAGACCCAGTACTTC
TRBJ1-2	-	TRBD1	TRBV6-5	CASSLRQGNGYTF	TGTGCCAGCAGTCTCCGACAGGGAAATGGCTACACCTTC
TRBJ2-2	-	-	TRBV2	CASRGTQSNTGELFF	TGTGCCAGCAGGGGGACCCAATCGAACACCGGGGAGCTGTTTTTT
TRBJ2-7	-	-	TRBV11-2	CASSTGPYSGEQYF	TGTGCCAGCAGCACGGGACCCTACTCGGGCGAGCAGTACTTC
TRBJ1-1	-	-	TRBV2	CASSLDSNTEAFF	TGTGCCAGCAGCCTGGACAGTAACACTGAAGCTTTCTTT
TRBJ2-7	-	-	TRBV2	CASSAVTSSYEQYF	TGTGCCAGCAGTGCGGTTACAAGCTCCTACGAGCAGTACTTC
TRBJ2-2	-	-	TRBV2	CASRPPGANTGELFF	TGTGCCAGCAGACCCCCAGGAGCGAACACCGGGGAGCTGTTTTTT
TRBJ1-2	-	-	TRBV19	CASSRGTNLLPNYGYTF	TGTGCCAGTAGTAGGGGGACAAATCTTCTTCCTAACTATGGCTACACCTTC
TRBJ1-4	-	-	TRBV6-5	CASSYSNRGVSEKLFF	TGTGCCAGCAGTTACTCGAATAGGGGAGTTAGTGAAAAACTGTTTTTT